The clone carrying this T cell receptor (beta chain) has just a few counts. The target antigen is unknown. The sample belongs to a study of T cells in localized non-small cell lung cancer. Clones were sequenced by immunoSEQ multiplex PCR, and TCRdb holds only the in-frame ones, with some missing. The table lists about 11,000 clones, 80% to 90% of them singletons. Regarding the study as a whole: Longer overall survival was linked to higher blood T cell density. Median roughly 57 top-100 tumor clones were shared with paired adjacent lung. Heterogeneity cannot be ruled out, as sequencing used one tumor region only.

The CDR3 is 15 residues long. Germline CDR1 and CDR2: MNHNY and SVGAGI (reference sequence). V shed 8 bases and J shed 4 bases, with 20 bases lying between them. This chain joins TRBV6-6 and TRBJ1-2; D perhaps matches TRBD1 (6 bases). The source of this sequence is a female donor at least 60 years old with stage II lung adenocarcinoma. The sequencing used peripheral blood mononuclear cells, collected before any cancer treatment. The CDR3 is CASRKIGGQSYGYTF. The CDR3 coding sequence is TGTGCCAGCCGCAAAATAGGGGGGCAAAGCTATGGCTACACCTTC.